This is a list of T cell receptor beta chains from one sample in a study of OX40 agonist ivuxolimab in advanced cancers. Measured with immunoSEQ multiplex PCR; TCRdb has only the in-frame clones, and not every one. The sample carries roughly 69,000 clones, around 93% recorded once. The specimen comprised CD4+ or CD8+ T cells sorted from blood, sampled in a trial of the OX40 agonist ivuxolimab. The receptor source for this set is an adult with an advanced solid tumor such as melanoma, head and neck, liver or kidney cancer. The CDR3 runs from the conserved cysteine through the conserved F or W. The D gene is left open where the match is weak. The listing skips clone size in some rows; elsewhere it reads once, few, many or a size class.

clone_size	v_call	d_call	j_call	cdr3_aa	cdr3_nt
once	TRBV6-4	TRBD1	TRBJ2-7	CASSPPGTGGYEQYF	TGTGCCAGCAGCCCGCCAGGGACAGGGGGCTACGAGCAGTACTTC
-	TRBV2	TRBD1	TRBJ2-2	CASTADRVGTGELFF	TGTGCCAGCACCGCCGACAGGGTGGGCACCGGGGAGCTGTTTTTT
-	TRBV6-6	-	TRBJ2-1	CASTSSAGLGGNEQFF	TGTGCCAGCACATCATCTGCGGGCCTTGGGGGGAATGAGCAGTTCTTC
once	TRBV2	-	TRBJ2-7	CAGGTASYEQYF	TGTGCCGGGGGGACGGCTTCCTACGAGCAGTACTTC
-	TRBV27	TRBD2	TRBJ2-7	CASGARRGAITSYEQYF	TGTGCCAGCGGGGCGAGGCGGGGGGCGATAACCTCCTACGAGCAGTACTTC
-	TRBV19	-	TRBJ2-2	CASSIDLGLTGELFF	TGTGCCAGTAGTATAGATTTGGGGTTAACCGGGGAGCTGTTTTTT
-	TRBV6-1	-	TRBJ1-1	CASVLEGVVNTEAFF	TGTGCCAGCGTACTGGAAGGGGTTGTGAACACTGAAGCTTTCTTT
-	TRBV30	-	TRBJ1-1	CAWVSVGTRGAEAFF	TGTGCCTGGGTATCGGTCGGAACCAGGGGCGCTGAAGCTTTCTTT
-	TRBV30	TRBD1	TRBJ2-1	CAWSGGQGARDEQFF	TGTGCCTGGAGTGGCGGACAGGGGGCGAGGGATGAGCAGTTCTTC
-	TRBV19	-	TRBJ2-2	CASSVGVTGELFF	TGTGCCAGTAGCGTTGGGGTCACCGGGGAGCTGTTTTTT
-	TRBV6-5	TRBD1	TRBJ1-2	CASKSSTGGGYGYTF	TGTGCCAGCAAGAGTTCTACAGGGGGAGGTTATGGCTACACCTTC
-	TRBV7-9	-	TRBJ2-1	CASRGGGYNEQFF	TGTGCCAGCAGGGGCGGAGGGTACAATGAGCAGTTCTTC
-	TRBV7-9	-	TRBJ2-7	CASSLGRPGEQYF	TGTGCCAGCAGCTTAGGGCGACCAGGGGAGCAGTACTTC
-	TRBV5-1	-	TRBJ1-2	CASSQPPNYGYTF	TGCGCCAGCAGCCAGCCCCCTAACTATGGCTACACCTTC
-	TRBV19	-	TRBJ1-6	CASTPDTLPRNSPLHF	TGTGCCAGTACCCCGGACACTTTACCCCGAAATTCACCCCTCCACTTT
-	TRBV27	-	TRBJ2-1	CASSRGARRSNEQFF	TGTGCCAGCAGTCGGGGAGCGCGCCGGAGCAATGAGCAGTTCTTC
-	TRBV11-3	-	TRBJ2-6	CASSSGRAPAGANVLTF	TGTGCCAGCAGCTCGGGCCGGGCCCCGGCTGGGGCCAACGTCCTGACTTTC